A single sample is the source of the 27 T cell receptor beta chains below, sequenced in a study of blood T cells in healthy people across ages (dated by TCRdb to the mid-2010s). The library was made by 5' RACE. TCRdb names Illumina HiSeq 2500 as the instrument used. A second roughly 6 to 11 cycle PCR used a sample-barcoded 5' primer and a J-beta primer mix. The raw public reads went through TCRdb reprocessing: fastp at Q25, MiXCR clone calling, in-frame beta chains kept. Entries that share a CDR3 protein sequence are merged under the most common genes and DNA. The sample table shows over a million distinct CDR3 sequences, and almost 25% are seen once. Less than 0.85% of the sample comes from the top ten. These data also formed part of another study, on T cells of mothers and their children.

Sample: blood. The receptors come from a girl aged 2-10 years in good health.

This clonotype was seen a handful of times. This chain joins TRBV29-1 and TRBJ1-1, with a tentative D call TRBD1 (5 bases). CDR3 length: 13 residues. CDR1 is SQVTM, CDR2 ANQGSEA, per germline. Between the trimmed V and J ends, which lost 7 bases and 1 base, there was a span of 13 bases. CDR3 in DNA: TGCAGCGCCCGGGACGGGGGGAACACTGAAGCTTTCTTT. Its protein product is CSARDGGNTEAFF. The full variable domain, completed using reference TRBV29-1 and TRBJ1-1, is SAVISQKPSRDICQRGTSLTIQCQVDSQVTMMFWYRQQPGQSLTLIATANQGSEATYESGFVIDKFPISRPNLTFSTLTVSNMSPEDSSIYLCSARDGGNTEAFFGQGTRLTVV.

The CDR3 DNA is TGTGCCAGCAGCCGCATACTCGGTTCCTACGAGCAGTACTTC. Translating it yields CASSRILGSYEQYF. The chain couples TRBV7-2 to TRBJ2-7; no definite D call. Germline-derived CDR1 and CDR2 are SGHTA and FQGNSA. The CDR3 extends over 14 amino acids. The V gene lost 5 bases and the J gene lost 1 base, with 12 bases spanning the gap.

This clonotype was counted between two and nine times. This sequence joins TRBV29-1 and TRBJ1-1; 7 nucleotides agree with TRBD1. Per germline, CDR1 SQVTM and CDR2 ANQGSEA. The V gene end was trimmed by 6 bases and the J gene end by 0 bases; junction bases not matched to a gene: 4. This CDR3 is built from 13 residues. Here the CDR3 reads CSVDRILNTEAFF. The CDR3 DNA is TGCAGCGTGGACAGGATACTGAACACTGAAGCTTTCTTT.

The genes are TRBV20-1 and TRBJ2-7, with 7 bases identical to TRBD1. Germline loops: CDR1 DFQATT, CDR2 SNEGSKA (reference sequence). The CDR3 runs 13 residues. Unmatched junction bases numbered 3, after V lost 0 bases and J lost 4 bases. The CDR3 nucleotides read TGCAGTGCTAGAGAGGACAGGTTGTACGAGCAGTACTTC. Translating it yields CSAREDRLYEQYF.

The CDR3: CATAGGGNTEAFF. The CDR3 DNA reads TGTGCCACTGCCGGGGGTGGTAACACTGAAGCTTTCTTT. The chain uses TRBV24-1 and TRBJ1-1, with a possible D match to TRBD1 (5 bases). Germline assignment: CDR1 KGHDR and CDR2 SFDVKD. The CDR3 runs 13 residues. Trimming removed 10 bases from V and 2 bases from J, with 13 bases in between.

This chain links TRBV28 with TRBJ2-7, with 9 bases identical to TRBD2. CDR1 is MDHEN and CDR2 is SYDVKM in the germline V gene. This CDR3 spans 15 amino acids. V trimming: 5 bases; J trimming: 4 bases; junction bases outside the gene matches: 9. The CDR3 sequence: CASSVTSGPSYEQYF. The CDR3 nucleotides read TGTGCCAGCAGTGTTACTAGCGGGCCTTCTTACGAGCAGTACTTC.

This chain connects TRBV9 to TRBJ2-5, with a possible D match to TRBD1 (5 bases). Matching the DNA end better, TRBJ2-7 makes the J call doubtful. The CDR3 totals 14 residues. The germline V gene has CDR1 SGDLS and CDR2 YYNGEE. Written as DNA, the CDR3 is TGTGCCAGCAGCGCCGCTCAGGGATACTACGAGCAGTACTTC. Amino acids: CASSAAQGYYEQYF.

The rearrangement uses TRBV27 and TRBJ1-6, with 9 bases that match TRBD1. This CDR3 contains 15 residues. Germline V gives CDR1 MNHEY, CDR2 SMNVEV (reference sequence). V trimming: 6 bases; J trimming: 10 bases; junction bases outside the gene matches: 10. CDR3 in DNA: TGTGCCAGCAGGGGACAGGGCAAGAGGGGATCACCCCTCCACTTT. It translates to CASRGQGKRGSPLHF.

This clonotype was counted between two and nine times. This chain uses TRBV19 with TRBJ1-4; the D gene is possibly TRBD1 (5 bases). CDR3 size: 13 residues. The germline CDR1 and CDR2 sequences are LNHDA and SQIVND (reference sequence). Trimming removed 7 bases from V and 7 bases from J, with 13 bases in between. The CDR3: CASTGTVAEKLFF. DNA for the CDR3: TGTGCCAGTACCGGGACTGTGGCTGAAAAACTGTTTTTT.

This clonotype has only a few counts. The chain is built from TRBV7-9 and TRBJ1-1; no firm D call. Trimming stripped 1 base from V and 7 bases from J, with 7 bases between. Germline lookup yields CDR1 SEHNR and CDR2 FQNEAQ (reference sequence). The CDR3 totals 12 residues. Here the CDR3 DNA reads TGTGCCAGCAGCTTAGTAACCAGTGAAGCTTTCTTT. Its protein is CASSLVTSEAFF.

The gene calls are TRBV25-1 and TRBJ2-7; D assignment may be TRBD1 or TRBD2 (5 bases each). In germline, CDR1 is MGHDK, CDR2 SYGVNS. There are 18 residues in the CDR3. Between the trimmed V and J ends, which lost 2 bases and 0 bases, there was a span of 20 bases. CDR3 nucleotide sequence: TGTGCCAGCAGTGAACTCAGCGACTGGGACGGTACCTCCTACGAGCAGTACTTC. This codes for CASSELSDWDGTSYEQYF.

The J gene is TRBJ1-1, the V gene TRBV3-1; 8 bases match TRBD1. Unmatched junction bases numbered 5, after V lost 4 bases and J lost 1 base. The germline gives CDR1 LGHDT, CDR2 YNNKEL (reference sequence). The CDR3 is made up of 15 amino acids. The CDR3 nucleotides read TGTGCCAGCAGCCCGACAGGGGCAGGGAACACTGAAGCTTTCTTT. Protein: CASSPTGAGNTEAFF.

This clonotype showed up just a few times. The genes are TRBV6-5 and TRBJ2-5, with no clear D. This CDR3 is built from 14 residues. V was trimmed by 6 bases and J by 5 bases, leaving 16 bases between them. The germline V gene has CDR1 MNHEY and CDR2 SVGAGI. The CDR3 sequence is CASSPDLHQETQYF. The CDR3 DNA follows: TGTGCCAGCAGCCCTGACTTGCATCAGGAGACCCAGTACTTC.

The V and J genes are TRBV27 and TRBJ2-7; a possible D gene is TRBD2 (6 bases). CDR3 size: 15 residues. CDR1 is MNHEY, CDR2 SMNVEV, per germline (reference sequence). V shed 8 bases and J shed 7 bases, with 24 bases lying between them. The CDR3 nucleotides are TGTGCCAGCTGCCTCACGGGAGACCACCTACGGGAGCAGTACTTC. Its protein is CASCLTGDHLREQYF.

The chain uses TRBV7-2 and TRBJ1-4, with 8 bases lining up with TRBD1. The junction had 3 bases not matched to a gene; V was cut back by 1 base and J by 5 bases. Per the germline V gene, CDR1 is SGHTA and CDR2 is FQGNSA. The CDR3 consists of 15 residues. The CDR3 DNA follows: TGTGCCAGCAGCTTAGAGGGGGACAGGAATGAAAAACTGTTTTTT. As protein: CASSLEGDRNEKLFF.

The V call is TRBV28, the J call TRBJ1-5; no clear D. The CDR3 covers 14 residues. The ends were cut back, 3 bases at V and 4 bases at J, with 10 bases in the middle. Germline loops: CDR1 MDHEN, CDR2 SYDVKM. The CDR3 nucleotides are TGTGCCAGCAGTTTTTTACGGGTGAATCAGCCCCAGCATTTT. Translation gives CASSFLRVNQPQHF.

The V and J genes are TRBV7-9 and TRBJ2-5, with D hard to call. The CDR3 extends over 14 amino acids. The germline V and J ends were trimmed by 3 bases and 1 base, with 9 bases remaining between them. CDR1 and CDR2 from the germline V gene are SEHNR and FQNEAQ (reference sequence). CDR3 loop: CASSFPGIQETQYF. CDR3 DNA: TGTGCCAGCAGCTTTCCAGGTATCCAAGAGACCCAGTACTTC. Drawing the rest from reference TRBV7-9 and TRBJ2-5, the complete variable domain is DTGVSQNPRHKITKRGQNVTFRCDPISEHNRLYWYRQTLGQGPEFLTYFQNEAQLEKSRLLSDRFSAERPKGSFSTLEIQRTEQGDSAMYLCASSFPGIQETQYFGPGTRLLVL.

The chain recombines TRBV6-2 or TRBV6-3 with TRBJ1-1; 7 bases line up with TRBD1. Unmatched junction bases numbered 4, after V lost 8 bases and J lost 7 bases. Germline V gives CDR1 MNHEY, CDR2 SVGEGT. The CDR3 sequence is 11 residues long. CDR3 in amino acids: CASGTEHEAFF. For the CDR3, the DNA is TGTGCCAGCGGGACAGAACATGAAGCTTTCTTT.

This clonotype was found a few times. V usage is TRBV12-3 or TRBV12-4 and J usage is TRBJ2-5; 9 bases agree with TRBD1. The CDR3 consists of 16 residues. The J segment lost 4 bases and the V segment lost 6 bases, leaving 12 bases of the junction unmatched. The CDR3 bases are TGTGCCAGCAGCGTAGAAGGGACAGGGCTGCGAGAGACCCAGTACTTC. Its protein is CASSVEGTGLRETQYF.

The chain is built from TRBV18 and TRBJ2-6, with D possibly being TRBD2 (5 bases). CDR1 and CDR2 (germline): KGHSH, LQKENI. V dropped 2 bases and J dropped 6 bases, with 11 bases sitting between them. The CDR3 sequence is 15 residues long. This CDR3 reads CASSPGSFLANVLTF. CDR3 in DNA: TGTGCCAGCTCACCAGGGAGTTTTTTGGCCAACGTCCTGACTTTC.

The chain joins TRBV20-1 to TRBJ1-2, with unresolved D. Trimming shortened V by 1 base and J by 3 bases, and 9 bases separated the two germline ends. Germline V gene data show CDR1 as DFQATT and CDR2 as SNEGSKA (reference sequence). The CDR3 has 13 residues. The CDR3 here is CSARGALDYGYTF. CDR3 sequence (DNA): TGCAGTGCTAGAGGGGCTTTGGACTATGGCTACACCTTC.

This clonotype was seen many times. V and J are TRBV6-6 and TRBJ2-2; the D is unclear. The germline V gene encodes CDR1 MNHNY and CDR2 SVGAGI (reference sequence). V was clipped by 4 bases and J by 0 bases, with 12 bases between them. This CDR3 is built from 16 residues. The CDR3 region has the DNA TGTGCCAGCAGTTCTATGACTTTTCCGAACACCGGGGAGCTGTTTTTT. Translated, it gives CASSSMTFPNTGELFF.

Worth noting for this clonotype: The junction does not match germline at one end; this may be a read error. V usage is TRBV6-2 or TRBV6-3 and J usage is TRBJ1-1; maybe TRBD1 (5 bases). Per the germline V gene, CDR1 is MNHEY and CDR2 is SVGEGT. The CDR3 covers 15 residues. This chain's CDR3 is CASSYTWELGTAAFF. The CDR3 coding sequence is TGTGCCAGCAGTTACACATGGGAGCTAGGGACTGCAGCTTTCTTT.

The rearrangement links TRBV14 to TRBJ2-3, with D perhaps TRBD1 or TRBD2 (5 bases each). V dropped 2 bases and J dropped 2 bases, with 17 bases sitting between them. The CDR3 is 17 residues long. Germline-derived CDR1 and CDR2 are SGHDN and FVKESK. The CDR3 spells CASSQFGGRRNTDTQYF. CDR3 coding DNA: TGTGCCAGCAGCCAATTTGGGGGAAGACGGAACACAGATACGCAGTATTTT.

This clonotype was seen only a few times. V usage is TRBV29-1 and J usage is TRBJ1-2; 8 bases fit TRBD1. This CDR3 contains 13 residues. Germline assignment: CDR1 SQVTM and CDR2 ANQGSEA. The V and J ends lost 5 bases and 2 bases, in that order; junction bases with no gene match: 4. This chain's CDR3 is CSVLDRENYGYTF. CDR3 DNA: TGCAGCGTTTTGGACAGGGAGAACTATGGCTACACCTTC.

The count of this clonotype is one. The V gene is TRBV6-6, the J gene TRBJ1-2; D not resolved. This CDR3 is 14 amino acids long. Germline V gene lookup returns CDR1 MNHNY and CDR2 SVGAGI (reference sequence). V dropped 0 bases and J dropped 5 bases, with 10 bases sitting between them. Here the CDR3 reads CASSYSTGFYGYTF. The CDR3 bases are TGTGCCAGCAGTTACTCGACGGGGTTTTATGGCTACACCTTC.

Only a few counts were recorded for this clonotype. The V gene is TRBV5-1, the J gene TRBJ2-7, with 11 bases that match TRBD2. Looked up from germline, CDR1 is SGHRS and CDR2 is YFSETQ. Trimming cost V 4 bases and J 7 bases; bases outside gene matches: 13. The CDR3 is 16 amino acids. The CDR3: CASSATQLAGVREQYF. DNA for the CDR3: TGCGCCAGCAGCGCGACGCAACTAGCGGGAGTGAGAGAGCAGTACTTC.